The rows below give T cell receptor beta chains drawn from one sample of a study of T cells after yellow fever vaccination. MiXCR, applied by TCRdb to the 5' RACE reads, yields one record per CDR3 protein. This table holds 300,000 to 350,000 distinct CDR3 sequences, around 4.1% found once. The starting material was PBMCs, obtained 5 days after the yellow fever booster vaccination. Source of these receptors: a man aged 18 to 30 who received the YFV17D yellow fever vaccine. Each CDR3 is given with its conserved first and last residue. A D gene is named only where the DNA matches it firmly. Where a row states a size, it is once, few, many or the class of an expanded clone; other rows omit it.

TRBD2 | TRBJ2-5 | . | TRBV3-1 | CASSHGLLADQETQYF | TGTGCCAGCAGCCATGGTCTACTAGCGGACCAAGAGACCCAGTACTTC
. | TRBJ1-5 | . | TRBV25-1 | CASSDLGEGGHQPQHF | TGTGCCAGCAGTGATCTCGGGGAGGGGGGGCATCAGCCCCAGCATTTT
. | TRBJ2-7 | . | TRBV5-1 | CASSLALQPGYEQYF | TGCGCCAGCAGCTTGGCCTTGCAGCCGGGCTACGAGCAGTACTTC
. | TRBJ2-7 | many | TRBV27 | CASSFADTYEQYF | TGTGCCAGCAGTTTTGCGGACACCTACGAGCAGTACTTC
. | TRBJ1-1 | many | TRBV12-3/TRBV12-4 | CASSFQNTEAFF | TGTGCCAGCAGTTTCCAGAACACTGAAGCTTTCTTT
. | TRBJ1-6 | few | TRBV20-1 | CSARDPEGRPPWGSPLHF | TGCAGTGCTAGAGATCCTGAGGGCAGGCCACCTTGGGGTTCACCCCTCCACTTT
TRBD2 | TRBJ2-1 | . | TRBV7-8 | CASSPGTSGALSEQFF | TGTGCCAGCAGCCCAGGGACTAGCGGGGCATTGAGTGAGCAGTTCTTC
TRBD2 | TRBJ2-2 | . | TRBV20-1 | CSASPTSGENTGELFF | TGCAGTGCTAGTCCAACTAGCGGGGAAAACACCGGGGAGCTGTTTTTT
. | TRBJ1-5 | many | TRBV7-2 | CASSQTYGPNQPQHF | TGTGCCAGCAGCCAAACGTATGGGCCCAATCAGCCCCAGCATTTT
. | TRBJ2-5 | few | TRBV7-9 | CASSFRGKETQYF | TGTGCCAGCAGCTTCCGTGGGAAAGAGACCCAGTACTTC
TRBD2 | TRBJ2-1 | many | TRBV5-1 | CASSLTGTNSYNEQFF | TGCGCCAGCAGCTTGACCGGGACTAACTCCTACAATGAGCAGTTCTTC
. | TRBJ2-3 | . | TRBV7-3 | CASSFLSGLTDTQYF | TGTGCCAGCAGCTTCCTTAGCGGACTCACAGATACGCAGTATTTT
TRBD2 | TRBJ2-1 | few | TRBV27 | CASSLASGGSIEQFF | TGTGCCAGCAGTTTAGCTAGCGGGGGGTCCATTGAGCAGTTCTTC
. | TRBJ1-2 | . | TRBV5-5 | CASSQRFDYGYTF | TGTGCCAGCAGCCAACGGTTCGACTATGGCTACACCTTC
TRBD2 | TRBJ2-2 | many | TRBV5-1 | CASSPRTSGGPNTGELFF | TGCGCCAGCAGCCCGAGGACTAGCGGGGGCCCGAACACCGGGGAGCTGTTTTTT
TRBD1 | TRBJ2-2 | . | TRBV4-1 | CASSPAGTVGTGELFF | TGCGCCAGCAGCCCCGCCGGGACAGTGGGTACCGGGGAGCTGTTTTTT
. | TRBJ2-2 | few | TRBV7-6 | CASSLGSTTGELFF | TGTGCCAGCAGCTTAGGCTCGACCACCGGGGAGCTGTTTTTT
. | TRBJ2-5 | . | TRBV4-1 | CASSPEVTGRETQYF | TGCGCCAGCAGCCCAGAAGTCACAGGGCGCGAGACCCAGTACTTC
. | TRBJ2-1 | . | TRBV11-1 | CASSWTDSSYNEQFF | TGTGCCAGCAGCTGGACGGATAGCTCCTACAATGAGCAGTTCTTC
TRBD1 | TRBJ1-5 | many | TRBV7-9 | CASSGTGYSNQPQHF | TGTGCCAGCAGCGGGACAGGGTATAGCAATCAGCCCCAGCATTTT
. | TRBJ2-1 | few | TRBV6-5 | CASSNSQRQFF | TGTGCCAGCAGTAACAGTCAGCGGCAGTTCTTC
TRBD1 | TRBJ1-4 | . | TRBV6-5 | CASSYNQGATNEKLFF | TGTGCCAGCAGTTACAACCAGGGGGCAACTAATGAAAAACTGTTTTTT